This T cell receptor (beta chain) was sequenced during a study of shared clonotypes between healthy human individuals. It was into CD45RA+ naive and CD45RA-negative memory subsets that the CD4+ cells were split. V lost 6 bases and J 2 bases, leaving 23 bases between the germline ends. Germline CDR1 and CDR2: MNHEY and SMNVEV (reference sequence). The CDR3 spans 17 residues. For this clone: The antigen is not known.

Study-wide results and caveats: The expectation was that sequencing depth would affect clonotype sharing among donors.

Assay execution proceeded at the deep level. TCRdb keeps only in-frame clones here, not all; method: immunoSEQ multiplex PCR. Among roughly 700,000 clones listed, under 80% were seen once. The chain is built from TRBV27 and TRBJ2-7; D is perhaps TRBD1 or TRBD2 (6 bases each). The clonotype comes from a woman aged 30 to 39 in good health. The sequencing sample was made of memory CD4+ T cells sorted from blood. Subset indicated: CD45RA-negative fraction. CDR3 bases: TGTGCCAGCAGATCCATGACCTGGGGGGCCTCTACCTACGAGCAGTACTTC. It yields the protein CASRSMTWGASTYEQYF.